This TCR beta chain came from a study of blood T cells in healthy people across ages. Findings and limits, study-wide: A strong correlation between TCR beta diversity and naive T cell percentage was seen.

The CDR3 runs 14 residues. Germline CDR1 reads SGDLS; CDR2 reads YYNGEE. As for this clonotype: Its antigen is unknown.

Through a sample-barcoded 5' primer and a J-beta primer mix, a second PCR was run for roughly 6 to 11 cycles. MiXCR, run by TCRdb on the 5' RACE reads, gives a single entry per CDR3 protein. The data show some 1.8 million distinct CDR3 sequences, about two fifths seen once. Drawing of peripheral blood yielded roughly 9.8 milliliters from each donor. Extraction yielded at least 5 micrograms of total RNA per sample. The gene calls are TRBV9 and TRBJ2-5, with D perhaps assigned TRBD1 or TRBD2 (5 bases each). The J call may not be correct, given that the DNA end is closer to TRBJ2-7. The source is a human donor in good health. Material for sequencing was blood. The CDR3: CASSSYGAGYEQYF. CDR3 DNA: TGTGCCAGCAGCTCTTACGGGGCCGGGTACGAGCAGTACTTC.